A selection of T cell receptor beta chains follows, all from one sample in a study of cytomegalovirus exposure and HLA in healthy donors. Sequencing was performed with immunoSEQ multiplex PCR; in TCRdb, only in-frame clones are kept and a portion is missing. The sample lists about 130,000 clones, around two thirds occurring once. Sequencing was performed on PBMCs. The receptors shown here come from a human donor in good health. Each CDR3 is given without its conserved first and last residue. The D gene is left open where the match is weak.

CDR3 length: 13
D gene: TRBD1
V gene: TRBV18
CDR3 protein: ASSLGRDRSYEQY

CDR3 length: 11
D gene: TRBD1
V gene: TRBV7-3
CDR3 protein: ASSQDREGEAF

CDR3 length: 13
D gene: NA
V gene: TRBV19
CDR3 protein: ASSITSGPGNTIY

CDR3 length: 14
D gene: NA
V gene: TRBV6-6
CDR3 protein: ASGFGGAANNQPQH

CDR3 length: 13
D gene: TRBD1
V gene: TRBV19
CDR3 protein: ASSPTGQGYNEQF

CDR3 length: 16
D gene: TRBD1
V gene: TRBV19
CDR3 protein: ASSPHPWDRGHTGELF

CDR3 length: 18
D gene: NA
V gene: TRBV4-1
CDR3 protein: ASSQDSGFGEVSSYNEQF

CDR3 length: 13
D gene: NA
V gene: TRBV4-3
CDR3 protein: ASSQVAQLNYGYT

CDR3 length: 16
D gene: TRBD2
V gene: TRBV5-6
CDR3 protein: ASSFFSVGLADTDTQY

CDR3 length: 11
D gene: NA
V gene: TRBV27
CDR3 protein: ASSFAGSETQY

CDR3 length: 11
D gene: TRBD1
V gene: TRBV6-5
CDR3 protein: ASSWPDRGTQY

CDR3 length: 19
D gene: TRBD1
V gene: TRBV2
CDR3 protein: ASSEPQWRWGQGPSNYGYT

CDR3 length: 11
D gene: NA
V gene: TRBV9
CDR3 protein: ASNEGGTDTQY